This TCR beta chain is from a study of cytomegalovirus exposure and HLA in healthy donors. The study, taken as a whole, reports: The study found most TCR sequences rare, yet found some public TCRs in many donors. Apart from CMV serostatus, no immune exposure information was available. When the data were analyzed later, several of the most significant clusters appeared to be linked to common viral pathogens. Earlier results showed most TCR beta V segments being productive about 90% or about 30% of the time.

Unmatched junction bases numbered 7, after V lost 5 bases and J lost 3 bases. CDR1 is SGHDN and CDR2 is FVKESK in the germline V gene. CDR3 length equals 14 residues. This clone was recorded a few times. The target antigen is unknown. The PCR had 60 Vbeta and 13 Jbeta primers. Here immunoSEQ multiplex PCR was the method, and the copy in TCRdb shows in-frame clones only, minus some. The table lists approximately 150,000 clones, roughly 79% of them singletons. The chain joins TRBV14 to TRBJ2-7; 7 nucleotides align to TRBD2. This clonotype was sampled from a male donor in good health and CMV-seropositive. Sequenced input: PBMCs. The CDR3 DNA reads TGTGCCAGCAGCTACGGACCGGGGGGCTACGAGCAGTACTTC. Protein product: CASSYGPGGYEQYF.